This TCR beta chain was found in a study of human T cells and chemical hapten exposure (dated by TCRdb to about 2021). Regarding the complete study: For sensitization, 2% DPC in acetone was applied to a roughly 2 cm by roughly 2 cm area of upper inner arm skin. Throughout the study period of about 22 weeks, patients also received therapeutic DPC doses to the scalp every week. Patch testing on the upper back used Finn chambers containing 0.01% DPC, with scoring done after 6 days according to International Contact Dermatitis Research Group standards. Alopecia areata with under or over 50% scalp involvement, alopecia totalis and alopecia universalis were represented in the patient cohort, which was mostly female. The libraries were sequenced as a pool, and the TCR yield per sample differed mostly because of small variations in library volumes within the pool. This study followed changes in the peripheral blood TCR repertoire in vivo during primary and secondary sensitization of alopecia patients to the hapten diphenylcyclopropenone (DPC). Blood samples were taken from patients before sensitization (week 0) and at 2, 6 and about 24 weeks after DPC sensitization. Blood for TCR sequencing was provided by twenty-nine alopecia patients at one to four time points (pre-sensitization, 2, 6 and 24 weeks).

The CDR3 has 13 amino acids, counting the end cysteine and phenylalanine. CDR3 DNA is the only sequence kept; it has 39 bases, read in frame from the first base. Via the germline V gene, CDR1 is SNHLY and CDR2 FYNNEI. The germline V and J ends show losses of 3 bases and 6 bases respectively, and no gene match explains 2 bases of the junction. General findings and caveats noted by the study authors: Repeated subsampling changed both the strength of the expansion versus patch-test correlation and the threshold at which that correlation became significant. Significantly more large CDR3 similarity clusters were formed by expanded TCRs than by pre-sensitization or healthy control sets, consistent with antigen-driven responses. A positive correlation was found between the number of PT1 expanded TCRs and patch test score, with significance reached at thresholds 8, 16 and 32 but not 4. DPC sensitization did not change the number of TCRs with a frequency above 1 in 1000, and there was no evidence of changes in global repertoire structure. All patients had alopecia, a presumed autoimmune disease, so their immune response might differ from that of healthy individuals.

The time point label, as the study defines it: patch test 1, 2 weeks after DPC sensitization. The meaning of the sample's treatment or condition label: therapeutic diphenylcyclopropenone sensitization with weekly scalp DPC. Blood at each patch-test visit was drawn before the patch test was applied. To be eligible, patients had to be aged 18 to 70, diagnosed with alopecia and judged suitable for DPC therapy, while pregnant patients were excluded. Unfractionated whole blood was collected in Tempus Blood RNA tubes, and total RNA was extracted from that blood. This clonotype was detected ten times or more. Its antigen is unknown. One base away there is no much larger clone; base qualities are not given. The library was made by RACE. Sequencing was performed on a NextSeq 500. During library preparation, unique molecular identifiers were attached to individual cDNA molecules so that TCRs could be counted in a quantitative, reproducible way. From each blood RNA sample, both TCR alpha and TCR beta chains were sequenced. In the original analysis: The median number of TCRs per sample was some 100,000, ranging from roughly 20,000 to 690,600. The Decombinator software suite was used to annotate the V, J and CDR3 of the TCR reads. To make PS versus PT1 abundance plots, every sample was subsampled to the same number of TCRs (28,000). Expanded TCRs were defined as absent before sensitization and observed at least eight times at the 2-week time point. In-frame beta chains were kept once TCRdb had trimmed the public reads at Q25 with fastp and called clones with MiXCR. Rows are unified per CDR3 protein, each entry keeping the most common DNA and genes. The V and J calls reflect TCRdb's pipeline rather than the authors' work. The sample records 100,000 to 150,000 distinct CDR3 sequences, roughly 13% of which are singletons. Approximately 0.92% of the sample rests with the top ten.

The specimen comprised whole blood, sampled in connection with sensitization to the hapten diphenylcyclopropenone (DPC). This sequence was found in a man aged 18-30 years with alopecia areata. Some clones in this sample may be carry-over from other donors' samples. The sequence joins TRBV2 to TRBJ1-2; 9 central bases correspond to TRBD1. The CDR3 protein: CASSDYRGHGYTF. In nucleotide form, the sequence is TGTGCCAGCAGTGACTACAGGGGGCATGGCTACACCTTC.